Each of the 25 T cell receptor beta chains below was sequenced from the same sample in a study of T cell changes during pregnancy in multiple sclerosis. The assay was immunoSEQ multiplex PCR, and TCRdb's table has in-frame clones only and misses some. The sample carries about 41,000 clones, 80% to 90% recorded once. The source material was CD4+ T cells from peripheral blood mononuclear cells, sampled in the first trimester of pregnancy. The origin of the receptors is a female donor with multiple sclerosis, enrolled in a pregnancy study.

The V call is TRBV30, the J call TRBJ1-1, with 8 nucleotides matching TRBD1. With V trimmed by 2 bases and J by 1 base, 3 bases remained unmatched. From germline, CDR1 is GTSNPN and CDR2 SVGIG (reference sequence). CDR3 size: 14 residues. This chain's CDR3 is CAWSWTGRNTEAFF. The CDR3 DNA reads as TGTGCCTGGAGTTGGACAGGGAGGAACACTGAAGCTTTCTTT. The whole variable domain, filled in from reference TRBV30 and TRBJ1-1, reads SQTIHQWPATLVQPVGSPLSLECTVEGTSNPNLYWYRQAAGRGLQLLFYSVGIGQISSEVPQNLSASRPQDRQFILSSKKLLLSDSGFYLCAWSWTGRNTEAFFGQGTRLTVV.

The V and J genes are TRBV28 and TRBJ1-2, with 7 bases identical to TRBD1. The V gene's germline CDR1 is MDHEN and CDR2 SYDVKM. There are 15 residues in the CDR3. Trimming removed 6 bases from V and 3 bases from J; junction bases left unmatched: 10. CDR3: CASSRTGPNDYGYTF. CDR3 in DNA: TGTGCCAGCAGCCGGACAGGCCCAAATGACTATGGCTACACCTTC.

The J gene is TRBJ2-3, the V gene TRBV19; 7 nucleotides agree with TRBD2. The CDR3 totals 13 residues. After removal of 3 bases from V and 6 bases from J, the junction contained 3 bases not matched to a gene. The germline CDR1 and CDR2 sequences are LNHDA and SQIVND (reference sequence). CDR3 region: CASSMGRADTQYF. The CDR3 nucleotides read TGTGCCAGTAGTATGGGGAGGGCCGATACGCAGTATTTT. Filled out from reference TRBV19 and TRBJ2-3, the complete variable domain reads DGGITQSPKYLFRKEGQNVTLSCEQNLNHDAMYWYRQDPGQGLRLIYYSQIVNDFQKGDIAEGYSVSREKKESFPLTVTSAQKNPTAFYLCASSMGRADTQYFGPGTRLTVL.

The rearrangement links TRBV13 to TRBJ2-1; TRBD2 agrees at 10 bases. The CDR3 covers 15 residues. V lost 5 bases, J lost 3 bases, and 4 bases stayed unmatched. In germline, CDR1 is PRHDT, CDR2 FYEKMQ (reference sequence). The CDR3 loop reads CASSVRTSGYNEQFF. CDR3 coding DNA: TGTGCCAGCAGCGTCAGGACTAGCGGCTACAATGAGCAGTTCTTC.

The V call is TRBV7-9, the J call TRBJ1-1; D remains unclear. CDR3 length: 12 residues. Trimming left V 1 base short and J 5 bases short, with 5 bases between. CDR1 SEHNR and CDR2 FQNEAQ come from the germline V gene (reference sequence). DNA for the CDR3: TGTGCCAGCAGCTTAGAGGAGACTGAAGCTTTCTTT. It codes for CASSLEETEAFF.

The chain is built from TRBV6-1 and TRBJ2-1, with TRBD1 matching 9 bases. V was clipped by 3 bases and J by 4 bases; unmatched bases: 4. CDR3 size: 15 residues. CDR1 is MNHNS, CDR2 SASEGT, per germline. CDR3 sequence (DNA): TGTGCCAGCAGTGAGAGACAGGGGGGTTACAATGAGCAGTTCTTC. Amino acids: CASSERQGGYNEQFF.

The CDR3 loop reads CASSSRGTDTQYF. CDR3 sequence (DNA): TGTGCCAGCAGCTCCAGGGGTACAGATACGCAGTATTTT. This rearrangement joins TRBV5-6 to TRBJ2-3; D might be TRBD1 (6 bases). Per the germline V gene, CDR1 is SGHDT and CDR2 is YYEEEE. Trimming removed 3 bases from V and 3 bases from J, with 8 bases in between. The CDR3 runs to 13 residues.

The chain is built from TRBV6-4 and TRBJ2-1; a weak D match, TRBD1 (5 bases). This CDR3 comprises 16 residues. Germline assignment: CDR1 MRHNA and CDR2 SNTAGT. Trimming took off 6 bases at V and 4 bases at J, with 19 bases between the two ends. CDR3 sequence: CASSPFQGIQYNEQFF. The DNA of the CDR3 is TGTGCCAGCAGCCCCTTCCAGGGAATCCAATACAATGAGCAGTTCTTC.

The sample holds one count of this clone. The J gene is TRBJ2-7, the V gene TRBV5-1; 7 bases line up with TRBD1. V gave up 4 bases and J gave up 0 bases; unmatched junction bases: 7. This CDR3 region has 15 residues. In germline, CDR1 is SGHRS, CDR2 YFSETQ. Written as DNA, the CDR3 is TGCGCCAGCAGCGAAGGACAGGCGAGCTCCTACGAGCAGTACTTC. It specifies CASSEGQASSYEQYF.

The V and J genes are TRBV11-2 and TRBJ2-1; D unclear. In germline, CDR1 is SGHAT, CDR2 FQNNGV. Trimming cost V 1 base and J 10 bases, with 11 bases left between them. The length of the CDR3 is 13 residues. The CDR3: CASSLGHPEEQFF. The DNA of the CDR3 is TGTGCCAGCAGCTTAGGTCATCCCGAGGAGCAGTTCTTC. Looking up the rest from reference TRBV11-2 and TRBJ2-1 gives the full variable domain: EAGVAQSPRYKIIEKRQSVAFWCNPISGHATLYWYQQILGQGPKLLIQFQNNGVVDDSQLPKDRFSAERLKGVDSTLKIQPAKLEDSAVYLCASSLGHPEEQFFGPGTRLTVL.

This clone qualifies as medium-sized. V gene TRBV4-1 combines with J gene TRBJ2-1; no firm D call. Germline V lookup: CDR1 MGHRA, CDR2 YSYEKL. Deletions cut 3 bases from V and 10 bases from J, with 7 bases between. This CDR3 is 11 amino acids long. CDR3 in amino acids: CASSHSPEQFF. CDR3 sequence (DNA): TGCGCCAGCAGCCATAGTCCCGAGCAGTTCTTC.

This rearrangement joins TRBV30 to TRBJ2-1, with 11 bases fitting TRBD2. The CDR3 totals 16 residues. The V and J ends lost 2 bases and 6 bases, in that order; junction bases with no gene match: 9. CDR1 is GTSNPN, CDR2 SVGIG, per germline (reference sequence). The CDR3 protein is CAWSKIAGGFVNEQFF. The CDR3, as DNA: TGTGCCTGGAGTAAGATAGCGGGAGGGTTCGTCAATGAGCAGTTCTTC. The full variable domain, in which reference TRBV30 and TRBJ2-1 provide the parts outside the CDR3, is SQTIHQWPATLVQPVGSPLSLECTVEGTSNPNLYWYRQAAGRGLQLLFYSVGIGQISSEVPQNLSASRPQDRQFILSSKKLLLSDSGFYLCAWSKIAGGFVNEQFFGPGTRLTVL.

V and J are TRBV5-6 and TRBJ1-5, with TRBD1 matching 8 bases. This CDR3 is 17 amino acids long. Germline loops: CDR1 SGHDT, CDR2 YYEEEE. V gave up 3 bases and J gave up 5 bases; unmatched junction bases: 13. This chain's CDR3 is CASSSGRTGKSDQPQHF. The CDR3 DNA reads as TGTGCCAGCAGCTCCGGGAGGACAGGGAAGAGTGATCAGCCCCAGCATTTT.

The chain combines TRBV4-3 with TRBJ1-3; tentative D call: TRBD1 (6 bases). V shed 6 bases and J shed 0 bases, with 21 bases lying between them. CDR1 is LGHNA, CDR2 YSLEER, per germline. The CDR3 spans 18 residues. The CDR3 DNA is TGCGCCAGCAGACAAAACGCACAGGGTCCCCTCTCTGGAAACACCATATATTTT. The encoded protein is CASRQNAQGPLSGNTIYF.

The J gene is TRBJ2-2, the V gene TRBV28, with D perhaps TRBD2 (5 bases). Looked up from germline, CDR1 is MDHEN and CDR2 is SYDVKM. The CDR3 covers 13 residues. The V gene lost 6 bases and the J gene lost 6 bases, with 11 bases spanning the gap. CDR3 sequence (DNA): TGTGCCAGCAGCCTAAGGACTCCCGGGGAGCTGTTTTTT. This sequence encodes CASSLRTPGELFF.

The rearrangement uses TRBV29-1 and TRBJ1-4; D is ambiguous. CDR1 is SQVTM and CDR2 is ANQGSEA in the germline V gene. The CDR3 runs 15 residues. V lost 0 bases and J lost 10, with 18 bases in between. The CDR3 DNA reads as TGCAGCGTTGAAGATCCTAGACGTTCCTCCGGAAAACTGTTTTTT. Protein: CSVEDPRRSSGKLFF.

The rearrangement joins TRBV11-2 to TRBJ1-1; maybe TRBD1 (6 bases). CDR3 length: 13 amino acids. Trimming took off 5 bases at V and 3 bases at J, with 10 bases between the two ends. From germline, CDR1 is SGHAT and CDR2 FQNNGV. This CDR3 is CASSAQGYTEAFF. In DNA, the CDR3 is TGTGCCAGCAGCGCCCAGGGGTACACTGAAGCTTTCTTT.

V and J are TRBV6-5 and TRBJ2-2, with 7 positions matching TRBD2. Germline V CDR1 and CDR2: MNHEY, SVGAGI. The CDR3 has 14 residues. The ends lost 7 bases at V and 4 bases at J; junction bases unmatched: 6. Written as DNA, the CDR3 is TGTGCCAGCAAAACGGGAGGAGGCACCGGGGAGCTGTTTTTT. This encodes CASKTGGGTGELFF.

The J gene is TRBJ1-2, the V gene TRBV19; D gene uncertain. CDR1 is LNHDA, CDR2 SQIVND, per germline (reference sequence). This CDR3 is built from 13 residues. V dropped 5 bases and J dropped 4 bases, with 11 bases sitting between them. The CDR3 reads CASSPLGIYGYTF. In DNA form, the CDR3 reads TGTGCCAGTAGTCCTCTCGGGATCTATGGCTACACCTTC.

This chain uses TRBV6-4 with TRBJ2-7, with 9 bases identical to TRBD2. CDR3 size: 19 residues. Looked up from germline, CDR1 is MRHNA and CDR2 is SNTAGT. The J segment lost 4 bases and the V segment lost 0 bases, leaving 16 bases of the junction unmatched. CDR3 nucleotide sequence: TGTGCCAGCAGTGACTCTCGGGCGGGAGGGCCTCGGGTTGTGTACGAGCAGTACTTC. Translating gives CASSDSRAGGPRVVYEQYF.

The V gene is TRBV5-6, the J gene TRBJ1-5; 8 bases align to TRBD1. V gave up 2 bases and J gave up 4 bases; unmatched junction bases: 5. Germline lookup yields CDR1 SGHDT and CDR2 YYEEEE. The CDR3 is 15 residues long. The CDR3 region is CASSLKDRENQPQHF. Written as DNA, the CDR3 is TGTGCCAGCAGCTTAAAGGACAGGGAGAATCAGCCCCAGCATTTT.

The chain recombines TRBV14 with TRBJ2-1; TRBD2 matches 8 bases. The CDR3 has 17 residues. Germline CDR1 reads SGHDN; CDR2 reads FVKESK. J gave up 4 bases and V 0 bases, and 8 bases lay outside the gene matches. The CDR3 coding sequence is TGTGCCAGCAGCCAAGACTTAGCGGGATTGGGGTACAATGAGCAGTTCTTC. Translated: CASSQDLAGLGYNEQFF.

V and J are TRBV7-2 and TRBJ1-2; D ambiguous. The ends were cut back, 6 bases at V and 1 base at J, with 9 bases in the middle. Looked up from germline, CDR1 is SGHTA and CDR2 is FQGNSA. This CDR3 contains 13 residues. CDR3 DNA sequence: TGTGCCAGCAGTTCACAGCTTAACTATGGCTACACCTTC. This codes for CASSSQLNYGYTF.

The genes are TRBV27 and TRBJ2-7; 9 positions match TRBD1. Germline V gene data show CDR1 as MNHEY and CDR2 as SMNVEV (reference sequence). The CDR3 has 15 residues. V shed 4 bases and J 1 base; nucleotides not matched to a gene: 5. The CDR3 here is CASSSLGTGSYEQYF. CDR3 bases: TGTGCCAGCAGTTCCCTAGGGACAGGGTCCTACGAGCAGTACTTC.

The chain recombines TRBV27 with TRBJ1-5; 9 bases match TRBD1. The CDR3 is 14 residues long. CDR1 and CDR2 from the germline V gene are MNHEY and SMNVEV (reference sequence). Germline trimming cut 3 bases from V and 7 bases from J; bases unmatched to any gene: 4. The CDR3 region is CASSFGTGYQPQHF. The CDR3 bases are TGTGCCAGCAGTTTCGGGACAGGGTACCAGCCCCAGCATTTT.